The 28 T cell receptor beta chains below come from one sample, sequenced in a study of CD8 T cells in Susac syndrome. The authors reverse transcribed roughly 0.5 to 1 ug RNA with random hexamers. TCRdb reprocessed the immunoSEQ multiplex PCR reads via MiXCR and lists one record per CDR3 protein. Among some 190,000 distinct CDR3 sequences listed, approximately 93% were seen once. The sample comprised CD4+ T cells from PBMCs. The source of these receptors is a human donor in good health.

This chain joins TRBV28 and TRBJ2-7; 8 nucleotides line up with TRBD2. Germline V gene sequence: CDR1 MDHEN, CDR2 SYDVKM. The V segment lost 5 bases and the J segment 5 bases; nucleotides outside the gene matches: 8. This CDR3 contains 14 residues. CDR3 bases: TGTGCCAGCAGTACGTCCGGGGGGGGACACGAGCAGTACGTC. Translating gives CASSTSGGGHEQYV.

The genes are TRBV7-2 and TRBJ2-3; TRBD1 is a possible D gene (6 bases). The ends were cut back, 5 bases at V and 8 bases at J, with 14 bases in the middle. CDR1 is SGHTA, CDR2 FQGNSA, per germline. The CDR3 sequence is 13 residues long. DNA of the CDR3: TGTGCCAGCAGCGCCTACAGGGCAGGTACGCAGTATTTT. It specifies CASSAYRAGTQYF.

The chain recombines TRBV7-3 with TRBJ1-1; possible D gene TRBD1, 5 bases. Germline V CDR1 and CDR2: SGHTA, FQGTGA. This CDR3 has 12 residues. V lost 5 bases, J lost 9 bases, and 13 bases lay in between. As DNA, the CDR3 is TGTGCCAGCAGCCATTCTCAGGGCAAAGCTTTCTTT. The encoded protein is CASSHSQGKAFF.

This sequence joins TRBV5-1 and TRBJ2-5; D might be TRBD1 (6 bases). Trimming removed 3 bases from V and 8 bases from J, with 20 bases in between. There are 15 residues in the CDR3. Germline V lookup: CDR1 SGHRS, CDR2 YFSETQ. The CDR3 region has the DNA TGCGCCAGCAGCTCGATACAGGGAACGATGAATACCCAGTACTTC. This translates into CASSSIQGTMNTQYF.

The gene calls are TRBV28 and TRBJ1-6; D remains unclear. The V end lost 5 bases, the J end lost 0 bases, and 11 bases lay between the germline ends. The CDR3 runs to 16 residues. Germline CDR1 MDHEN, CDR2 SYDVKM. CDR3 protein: CASSLFMISYNSPLHF. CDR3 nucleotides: TGTGCCAGCAGTCTCTTCATGATCTCCTATAATTCACCCCTCCACTTT.

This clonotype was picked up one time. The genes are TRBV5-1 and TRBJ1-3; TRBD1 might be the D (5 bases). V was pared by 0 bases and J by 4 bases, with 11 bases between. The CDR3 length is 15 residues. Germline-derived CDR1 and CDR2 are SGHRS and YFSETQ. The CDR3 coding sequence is TGCGCCAGCAGCTTGGTTTCAGGGACGGGAAACACCATATATTTT. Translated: CASSLVSGTGNTIYF.

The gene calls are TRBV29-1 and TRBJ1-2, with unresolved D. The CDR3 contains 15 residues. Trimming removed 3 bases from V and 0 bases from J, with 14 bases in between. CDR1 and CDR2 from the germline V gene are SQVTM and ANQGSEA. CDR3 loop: CSVEGGSITNYGYTF. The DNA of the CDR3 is TGCAGCGTTGAGGGAGGCTCCATAACTAACTATGGCTACACCTTC. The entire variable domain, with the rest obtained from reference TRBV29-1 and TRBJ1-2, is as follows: SAVISQKPSRDICQRGTSLTIQCQVDSQVTMMFWYRQQPGQSLTLIATANQGSEATYESGFVIDKFPISRPNLTFSTLTVSNMSPEDSSIYLCSVEGGSITNYGYTFGSGTRLTVV.

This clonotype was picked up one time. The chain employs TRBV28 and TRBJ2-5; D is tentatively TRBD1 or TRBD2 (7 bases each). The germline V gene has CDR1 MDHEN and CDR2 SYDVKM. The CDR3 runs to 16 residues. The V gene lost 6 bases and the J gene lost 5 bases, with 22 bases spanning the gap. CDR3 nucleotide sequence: TGTGCCAGCAGCTACGGTCTGGGAGGGGGCGATGAGACCCAGTACTTC. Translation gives CASSYGLGGGDETQYF.

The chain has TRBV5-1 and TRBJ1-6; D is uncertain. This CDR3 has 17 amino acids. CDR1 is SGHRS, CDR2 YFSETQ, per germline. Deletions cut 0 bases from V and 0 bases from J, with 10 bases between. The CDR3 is CASSLGHRSSYNSPLHF. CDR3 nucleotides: TGCGCCAGCAGCTTGGGCCACCGGAGCTCCTATAATTCACCCCTCCACTTT.

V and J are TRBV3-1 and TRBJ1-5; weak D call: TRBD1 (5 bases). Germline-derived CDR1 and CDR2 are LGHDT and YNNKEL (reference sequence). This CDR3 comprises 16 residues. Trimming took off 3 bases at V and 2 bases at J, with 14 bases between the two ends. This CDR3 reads CASSQGVVEGNQPQHF. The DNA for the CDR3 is TGTGCCAGCAGCCAGGGGGTTGTAGAGGGCAATCAGCCCCAGCATTTT.

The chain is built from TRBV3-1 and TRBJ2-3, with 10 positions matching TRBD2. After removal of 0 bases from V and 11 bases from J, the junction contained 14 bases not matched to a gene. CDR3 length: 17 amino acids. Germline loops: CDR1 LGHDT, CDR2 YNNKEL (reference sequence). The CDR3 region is CASSQEDRGAGGREQYF. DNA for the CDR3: TGTGCCAGCAGCCAAGAAGACCGGGGAGCGGGGGGGCGAGAGCAGTATTTT.

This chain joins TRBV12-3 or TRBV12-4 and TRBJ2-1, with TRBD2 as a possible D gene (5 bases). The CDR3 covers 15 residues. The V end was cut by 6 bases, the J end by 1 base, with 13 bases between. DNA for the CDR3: TGTGCCAGCAGAGCAGCGGAAAGGTCCTACAATGAGCAGTTCTTC. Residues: CASRAAERSYNEQFF.

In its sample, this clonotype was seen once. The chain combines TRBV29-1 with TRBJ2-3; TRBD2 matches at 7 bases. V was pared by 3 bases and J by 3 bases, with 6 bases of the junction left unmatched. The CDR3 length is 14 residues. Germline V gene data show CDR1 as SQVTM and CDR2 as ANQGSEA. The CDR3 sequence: CSVEFGGRTDTQYF. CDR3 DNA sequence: TGCAGCGTTGAGTTCGGGGGGAGGACAGATACGCAGTATTTT.

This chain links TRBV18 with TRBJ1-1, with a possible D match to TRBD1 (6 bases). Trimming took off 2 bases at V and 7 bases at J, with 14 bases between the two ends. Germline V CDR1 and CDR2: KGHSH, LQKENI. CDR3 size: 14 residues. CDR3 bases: TGTGCCAGCTCACCAAATACAGGGACTATTGAAGCTTTCTTT. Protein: CASSPNTGTIEAFF.

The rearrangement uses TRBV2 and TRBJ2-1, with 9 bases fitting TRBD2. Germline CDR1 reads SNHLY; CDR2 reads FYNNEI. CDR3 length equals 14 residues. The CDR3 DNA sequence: TGTGCGGGGGGAGCGGGGGGAAGCAGAAATGAGCAGTTCTTC. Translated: CAGGAGGSRNEQFF.

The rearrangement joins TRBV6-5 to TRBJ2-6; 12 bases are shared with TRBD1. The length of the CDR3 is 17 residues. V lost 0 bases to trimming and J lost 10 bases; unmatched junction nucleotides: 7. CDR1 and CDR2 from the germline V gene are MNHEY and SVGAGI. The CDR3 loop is CASSYSGDRGQVNVLTF. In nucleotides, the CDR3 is TGTGCCAGCAGTTACTCGGGGGACAGGGGGCAAGTTAACGTCCTGACTTTC.

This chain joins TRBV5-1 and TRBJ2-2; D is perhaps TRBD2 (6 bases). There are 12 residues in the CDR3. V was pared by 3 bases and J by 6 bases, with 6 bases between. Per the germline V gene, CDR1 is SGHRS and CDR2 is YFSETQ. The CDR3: CASSWDSGELFF. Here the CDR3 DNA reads TGCGCCAGCAGCTGGGACTCCGGGGAGCTGTTTTTT.

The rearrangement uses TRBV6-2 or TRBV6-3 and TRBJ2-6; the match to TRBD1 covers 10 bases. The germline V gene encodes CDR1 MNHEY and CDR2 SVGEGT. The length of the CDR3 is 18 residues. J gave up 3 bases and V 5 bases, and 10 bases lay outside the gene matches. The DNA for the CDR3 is TGTGCCAGCAGTCACGCCCGGGACAGGGGACTTGGGGCCAACGTCCTGACTTTC. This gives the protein CASSHARDRGLGANVLTF.

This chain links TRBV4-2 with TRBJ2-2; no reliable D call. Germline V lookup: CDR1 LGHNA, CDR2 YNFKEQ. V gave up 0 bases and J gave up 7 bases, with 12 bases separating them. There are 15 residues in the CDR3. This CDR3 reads CASSQDWGPSGELFF. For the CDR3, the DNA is TGTGCCAGCAGCCAAGATTGGGGTCCGAGCGGGGAGCTGTTTTTT.

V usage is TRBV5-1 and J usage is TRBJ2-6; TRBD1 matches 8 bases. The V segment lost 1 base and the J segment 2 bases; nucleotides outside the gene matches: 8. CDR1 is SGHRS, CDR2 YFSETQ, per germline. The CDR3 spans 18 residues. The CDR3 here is CASSLIRGLTPGANVLTF. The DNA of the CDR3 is TGCGCCAGCAGCTTGATCAGGGGGCTAACTCCTGGGGCCAACGTCCTGACTTTC. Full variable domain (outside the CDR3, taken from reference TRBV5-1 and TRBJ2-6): KAGVTQTPRYLIKTRGQQVTLSCSPISGHRSVSWYQQTPGQGLQFLFEYFSETQRNKGNFPGRFSGRQFSNSRSEMNVSTLELGDSALYLCASSLIRGLTPGANVLTFGAGSRLTVL.

CDR3 bases: TGCGCCAGCAGCTCGACCCGGCCGGGACAGGGGTTCTTGAGCTCTGGAAACACCATATATTTT. Translated, it gives CASSSTRPGQGFLSSGNTIYF. The gene calls are TRBV4-1 and TRBJ1-3; 10 bases map to TRBD1. CDR3 length equals 21 residues. Germline V gene sequence: CDR1 MGHRA, CDR2 YSYEKL. Trimming at V came to 5 bases and at J to 0 bases, leaving 19 bases not matched to a gene.

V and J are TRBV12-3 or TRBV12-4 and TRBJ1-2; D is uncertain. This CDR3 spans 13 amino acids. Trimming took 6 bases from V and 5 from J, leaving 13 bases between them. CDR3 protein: CASRTRGWYGYTF. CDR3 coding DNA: TGTGCCAGCAGGACGCGAGGGTGGTATGGCTACACCTTC.

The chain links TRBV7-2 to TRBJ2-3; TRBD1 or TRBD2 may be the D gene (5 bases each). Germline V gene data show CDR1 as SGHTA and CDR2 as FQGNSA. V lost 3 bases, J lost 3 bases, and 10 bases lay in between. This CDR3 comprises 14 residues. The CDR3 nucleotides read TGTGCCAGCAGCTTCCTCGGGGCGACAGATACGCAGTATTTT. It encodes CASSFLGATDTQYF.

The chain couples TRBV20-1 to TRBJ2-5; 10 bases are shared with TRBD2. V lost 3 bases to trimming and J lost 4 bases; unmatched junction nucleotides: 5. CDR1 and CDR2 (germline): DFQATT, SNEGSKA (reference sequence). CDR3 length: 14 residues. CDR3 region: CSARASGGSETQYF. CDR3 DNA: TGCAGTGCTAGGGCTAGCGGGGGTTCAGAGACCCAGTACTTC.

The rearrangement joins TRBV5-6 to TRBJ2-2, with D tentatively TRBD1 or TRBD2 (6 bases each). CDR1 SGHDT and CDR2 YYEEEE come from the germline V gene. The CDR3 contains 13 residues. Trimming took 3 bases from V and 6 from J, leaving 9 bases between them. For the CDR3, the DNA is TGTGCCAGCAGCTGGAGGGGGGCCGGGGAGCTGTTTTTT. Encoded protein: CASSWRGAGELFF.

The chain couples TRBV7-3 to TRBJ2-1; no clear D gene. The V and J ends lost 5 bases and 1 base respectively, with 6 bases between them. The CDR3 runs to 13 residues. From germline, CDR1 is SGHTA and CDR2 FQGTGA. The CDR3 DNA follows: TGTGCCAGCAGCCGCGGTTCCTACAATGAGCAGTTCTTC. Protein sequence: CASSRGSYNEQFF.

In DNA, the CDR3 is TGTGCCAGCAGCTTCGTCGGGAACAGTCACTACGAGCAGTACGTC. It translates to CASSFVGNSHYEQYV. This sequence joins TRBV5-6 and TRBJ2-7; maybe TRBD2 (5 bases). Deletions cut 2 bases from V and 3 bases from J, with 15 bases between. Looked up from germline, CDR1 is SGHDT and CDR2 is YYEEEE. CDR3 length equals 15 residues.

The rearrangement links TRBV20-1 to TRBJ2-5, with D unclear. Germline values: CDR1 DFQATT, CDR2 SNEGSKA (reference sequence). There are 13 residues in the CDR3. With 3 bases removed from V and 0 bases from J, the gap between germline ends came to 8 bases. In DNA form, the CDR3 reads TGCAGTGCTAGTCGAAACTACCAAGAGACCCAGTACTTC. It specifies CSASRNYQETQYF.